A few counts support the clone carrying this T cell receptor beta chain. Its antigen is not known. The data were taken from a study of vaccination effects on CD4 cells after COVID-19. TCRdb keeps only in-frame clones here, not all; method: immunoSEQ multiplex PCR. The sample comprises around 30,000 clones, approximately 75% of which are singletons, and about 12% rests with the top ten. Germline loops: CDR1 SGHVS, CDR2 FNYEAQ. V gave up 3 bases and J gave up 4 bases; unmatched junction bases: 6. This CDR3 has 15 residues. The ViraFEST assay expanded antigen-specific CD4+ T cells with viral peptide pools before sequencing. Cells that had been cultured for ten to eleven days were the source of isolated CD4+ T cells. Vaccination of participants consisted of two doses of either the BNT162b2 or mRNA-1273 vaccine.

The J gene is TRBJ2-1, the V gene TRBV7-6; 7 nucleotides align to TRBD2. This clonotype was obtained from a human donor who received a COVID-19 vaccine. The source was CD4+ T cells from PBMCs cultured with HCoV-229E spike peptides, collected after COVID-19 vaccination. CDR3 DNA: TGTGCCAGCAGCTTTTCCGGGGGGATATACAATGAGCAGTTCTTC. It yields the protein CASSFSGGIYNEQFF.